This section outlines one TCR beta chain sequence together with its context. Authors' analysis steps: Amplification of reference gene primers was used by the study to estimate nucleated cell counts. Assay: immunoSEQ multiplex PCR; the TCRdb copy retains only in-frame clones and omits some. The V and J calls and the clone size are those of that table, but D and trimming were determined from the DNA. The sample lists about 210,000 clones; over 70% were seen once. These data are taken from a study of blood T cell repertoires in COVID-19. Study in general: The United States, Italy and Spain supplied acute and convalescent COVID-19 samples. Nucleic acid was either cDNA or gDNA, and it came from T cells, B-cell-depleted T cells, or PBMCs.

CDR1 LGHNT and CDR2 FRNRAP come from the germline V gene. The CDR3 contains 20 residues. Trimming at V came to 0 bases and at J to 0 bases, leaving 7 bases not matched to a gene. Sequenced sample: peripheral blood. The origin of this receptor is a woman aged 50 to 65 with acute or convalescent COVID-19. This chain joins TRBV12-5 and TRBJ2-1; 14 bases are a match to TRBD2. The CDR3 sequence is CASGLVRGTSGGSSYNEQFF. CDR3 coding DNA: TGTGCTAGTGGTTTGGTCAGGGGGACTAGCGGGGGAAGCTCCTACAATGAGCAGTTCTTC.